The 3 T cell receptor beta chains in this list originate from one sample, sequenced in a study of cytotoxic CD8 clonotypes in ibrutinib-treated CLL. The protocol was immunoSEQ multiplex PCR, while the TCRdb copy is restricted to in-frame clones and leaves out a portion. The repertoire has roughly 13,000 clones, approximately 70% of them found once; the top ten carry 5.4%. The material was PBMCs, obtained before ibrutinib treatment. These TCRs come from a human donor with chronic lymphocytic leukemia.

This sequence joins TRBV21-1 and TRBJ1-2; the table's D call of TRBD1 was not tested on the DNA. TRBV21-1 is a listed pseudogene. This CDR3 contains 14 residues. The CDR3 DNA follows: TGTGCCAGCAGCCCCCAGGCACCCTTCTATGGCTACACCTTC. Amino acids: CASSPQAPFYGYTF.

This clone was detected a few times. The chain uses TRBV5-1 and TRBJ2-7; D gene uncertain. The CDR3 loop spans 15 amino acids. Germline V gene data show CDR1 as SGHRS and CDR2 as YFSETQ. V lost 4 bases to trimming and J lost 0 bases, with 14 bases between them. CDR3 region: CASSPLAVSSYEQYF. CDR3 sequence (DNA): TGCGCCAGCAGCCCCCTTGCGGTGAGCTCCTACGAGCAGTACTTC.

This clone was counted a few times. The CDR3 sequence: CASSPTGEDYEQYF. The CDR3, as DNA: TGCGCCAGCAGCCCGACAGGGGAGGATTACGAGCAGTACTTC. The chain joins TRBV5-1 to TRBJ2-7; 8 bases are shared with TRBD1. This CDR3 region has 14 residues. V lost 4 bases and J lost 4; bases outside the gene matches: 7. Germline V gene lookup returns CDR1 SGHRS and CDR2 YFSETQ.